This TCR beta chain came from a study of T cells after posttransplantation cyclophosphamide. Study-level points and caveats: Recipient CMV seropositivity and CMV reactivation strongly tracked TRB clonality. Donor CD8+ memory clones often dominated recipient blood repertoires at later times. TRB overlap between skin or GI tissue T cells and blood was limited.

Cells defined as naive were viable CD3+CD4+ or CD3+CD8+ and CCR7+CD45RA+CD45RO-CD95-CD27+CD28+. As concerns this clone: Antigen specificity is unknown.

Data came from immunoSEQ multiplex PCR; TCRdb stores just in-frame clones and leaves some out. Here the sample spans just over 20,000 clones, roughly 98% being singletons. The V end lost 0 bases, the J end lost 8 bases, and 13 bases lay between the germline ends. CDR1 and CDR2 (germline): SNHLY, FYNNEI. The CDR3 contains 14 residues. The source material was naive CD4+ T cells sorted from PBMCs. This sequence was found in a man in his forties in good health, CMV-negative, and a related stem cell transplant donor. The chain carries TRBV2 and TRBJ1-1; no reliable D call. The CDR3 loop reads CASSEARGGMEAFF. CDR3 nucleotide sequence: TGTGCCAGCAGTGAAGCGCGTGGAGGCATGGAAGCTTTCTTT.